This record concerns one TCR beta chain sequence. Its specific antigen is unknown. No base quality values were provided; no much bigger clone lies one nucleotide off. This record belongs to a study of cytomegalovirus exposure and HLA in healthy donors (dated by TCRdb to about 2017). Some background on the complete study: An earlier analysis of approximately 550 of the donors reported 250 to 350 Gb of sequence data and 120 million or so unique TCR beta sequences from about 180 million T cells. Roughly 300 gigabases of sequencing data and 91 million or so unique TCR sequences made up an early release that covered 500 to 650 HLA-typed donors. Of the 300 to 500 genotyped donors, 80% to 90% were placed in the genetic ancestry cluster associated with self-reported Caucasian donors. The study was designed to test whether signatures of past pathogen exposure could be identified by cataloging public T cell receptors. The T cell repertoires of several hundred subjects were profiled by immunosequencing and related to cytomegalovirus serostatus. In addition to the first cohort of several hundred subjects, a separate validation cohort of over 90 different subjects was used. To predict cytomegalovirus infection status, the study brought together high-throughput TCR immunosequencing, statistical association of individual TCRs with disease status, and machine learning. A later analysis re-analyzed previously published TCR beta repertoires from approximately 700 donors and added high-resolution HLA genotyping to study TCR occurrence patterns. Rather than using new phenotypic data, the later analysis identified candidate immune exposures from TCR beta sequences and from how often those sequences occurred across donors. To decide whether each TCR beta V gene segment behaved as functional or pseudogenic, an earlier analysis of some 580 of the donors relied on high-throughput TCR beta sequencing. Donor age, sex, ethnicity and CMV serostatus were collected together with the repertoire data. A later genetic analysis used genome-wide SNP genotypes for about 60% of the roughly 700 donors, treating that subset as a discovery cohort. All discovery cohort repertoires had been generated on a single sequencing platform. Class I and class II HLA loci were covered by the typing at four-digit resolution. Typing coverage differed by locus: A, B, C, DRB1 and DQB1 were typed in roughly 620-640 donors, DQA1 in roughly 500, DPA1 in around 600, and DPB1 in around 490. Because of strong linkage in the cohort, five DR-DQ haplotypes were treated as single units for association and clustering. Across roughly 420 genotyped donors of the cohort, an average of roughly 200,000 unique TCR beta nucleotide sequences per donor were sequenced, and 15% to 20% of those sequences were non-productive. Summary of the overall study and its limitations: Only TCR beta chains were sequenced in this cohort, and the absence of alpha or paired-chain data limited detectable features. It was suggested by the authors that the approach could potentially be generalized to other disease states and immunological phenotypes. Strong co-occurrence of HLA alleles, especially DR and DQ, made assigning TCR associations to individual alleles difficult. In a later analysis, the rate of TCR association differed among HLA loci, with DRB1 alleles having the most associated TCRs and HLA-C alleles having the fewest. A later genetic analysis associated a missense DCLRE1C variant with V-gene and J-gene trimming of TCR beta chains, and an independent cohort replicated the association. Correlated functional status among segregating V segments might reflect linkage disequilibrium, but an unknown experimental factor could not be ruled out. A further reported finding was that TCR beta sequences accurately predicted the HLA-A and HLA-B alleles for most subjects in the first cohort. The classifier was reported to diagnose cytomegalovirus status with high specificity and sensitivity in both the original and validation cohorts. Across donors, most TCR sequences were observed very rarely, whereas some public TCRs were present in many individuals. In the study, some 160 TCR beta chains were listed as associated with cytomegalovirus. Some IMGT-functional V segments, including TRBV6-2 and TRBV6-3, could not be distinguished by the 87-base-pair reads and were therefore excluded. Because counts were too low, about 18 rarely observed V segments, including chromosome 9 orphons, were excluded from the earlier analysis of roughly 580 of the donors. In a later analysis, several top co-occurrence clusters were reported to appear linked to parvovirus B19, influenza, CMV and Epstein-Barr virus. According to a later analysis, most CMV-associated TCR beta chains appeared to be HLA-restricted, and the HLA associations seemed to be driven largely by CMV exposure. The only immune exposure information available for the cohort was CMV serostatus. Because HLA typing was unavailable for some donors at each locus, only the typed subset was used in association tests. An earlier analysis of approximately 500 of the donors showed that most TCR beta V segments appeared in productive rearrangements either about 87% or about 30% of the time, which broadly matched IMGT annotations. Three of the identified cytomegalovirus-associated TCR beta chains were confirmed in vitro to be specific for cytomegalovirus antigens. A group of highly shared sequence variants was considered likely to be a technical artifact of the sequencing pipeline. In a later analysis, HLA-associated TCR beta chains were found to be more clonally expanded and to have lower generation probabilities than equally common non-associated chains. Presence/absence analyses assumed roughly uniform sequencing depth across donors, an assumption that may not hold. A later analysis associated roughly 17,000 TCR beta sequences with specific HLA alleles at a false discovery rate of 0.05. In a later genetic analysis, fewer N-insertions in productive TCRs were reported among donors in an Asian-associated ancestry cluster than the approximately 670-donor mean.

The library was generated by the immunoSEQ multiplex PCR assay. For the multiplex PCR, a mixture combining 60 forward primers for TCR Vbeta segments and 13 reverse primers for TCR Jbeta segments was used. The CDR3 region of rearranged TCR beta genes was amplified from genomic DNA by a multiplex PCR assay. The Illumina HiSeq System was used to sequence the amplified TCR beta libraries as 87-base-pair reads. On the study's bioinformatics: A later analysis counted about 76 million unique TCR beta chains across the 666 repertoires, and 10 million to 12 million of these chains were shared by at least two donors. A nearest-neighbor algorithm error-corrected the raw reads and collapsed the reads into unique sequences, merging closely related sequences to remove PCR and sequencing errors. To assign V, D and J gene segments, CDR3 sequences were aligned to IMGT reference sequences. For a sequence to be retained, a match of at least six nucleotides to both a V gene segment and a J gene segment was required. A rearrangement was called productive if the CDR3 had no stop codons and remained in frame with V and J, and every other rearrangement was called non-productive. Following IMGT convention, CDR3 was defined as the stretch from the second conserved V-encoded cysteine up to the conserved J-encoded phenylalanine. The earlier analysis of about 560 of the donors excluded any sequence lacking an unambiguous match to a single V gene segment. An earlier analysis of some 500 of the donors classified V segments as functional when productive rearrangements were above 56.7% and as segregating when the standard deviation between donors was above 5%. A statistical classification framework was built for diagnosing cytomegalovirus status from the catalog of TCR beta chain sequences. A later analysis assigned V and J genes by comparing TCR nucleotide sequences with IMGT/GENE-DB human TR gene sequences. The TCRdist pipeline was used in a later analysis to assign CDR3 sequences and most-parsimonious VDJ recombination scenarios. In a later analysis, each TCR beta chain was defined by its CDR3 amino acid sequence together with its V-gene family, and reads lacking a unique V-gene family were excluded. To address suspected cross-contamination and a sequencing artifact, a later analysis removed a few hundred highly shared, low-generation-probability nucleotide sequences. For each public chain, a later analysis derived a clonal expansion index from normalized ranks of inferred template counts within each repertoire. A later analysis computed generation probabilities with a VDJ recombination model fitted to out-of-frame rearrangements, and checked the results against IGoR. Hypergeometric tests were used in a later analysis to score TCR-TCR, TCR-HLA and TCR-CMV co-occurrence, with a repertoire-size bias correction applied to the TCR pairs. In a later analysis, false discovery rates were estimated by permuting HLA or CMV assignments 20 times. In a later analysis, co-occurring TCRs were grouped using DBSCAN, and TCRdist sequence similarity was added for clustering within HLA-allele-positive subsets. Repertoires with fewer than 30,000 or more than 120,000 public chains, plus five repertoires with anomalous nucleotide sharing, were excluded from co-occurrence clustering. The table was pulled from immuneACCESS by TCRdb, which kept in-frame rearrangements only. Such tables lose some clones; where checked, under half of the loss comes from unresolved V genes, and the rest has no known cause. V, J and clone size are those of that table, while D and trimming were read from the DNA. This sample comprises 150,000 to 200,000 clones, roughly 80% of them detected only once. The ten biggest clones cover roughly 12% of the sample.

Trimming costs V 5 bases and J 7 bases, and their ends lie 14 bases apart. The germline V gene supplies CDR1 SGHVS and CDR2 FNYEAQ. Including cysteine and phenylalanine, the CDR3 has 14 amino acids. The CDR3 DNA has 42 bases and is translated from base 1. The cohort comprised hundreds of healthy bone marrow donors. Cohort members were all nominally healthy when sampled, although unrecorded immune exposures were likely present. The donor tested CMV seropositive and was one of the 289 seropositive cohort members. A peripheral blood sample was collected from each donor, and TCR beta sequencing was performed on peripheral blood mononuclear cells. Genomic DNA extraction from the blood cell samples was performed with the Qiagen DNeasy Blood Extraction Kit.

Sequencing input: PBMCs. The sequence links TRBV7-6 to TRBJ2-2; TRBD2 might be the D gene, on 5 matching bases. The TCR sequence derives from a man between 18 and 29 years old in good health and CMV-seropositive. The DNA sequence is given as TGTGCCAGCAGCCCATGGGCCGGGGTCGGGGAGCTGTTTTTT. Its protein product is CASSPWAGVGELFF.